This T cell receptor beta chain was sequenced in a study of blood T cell repertoires in COVID-19. About the study: Some COVID-19 samples were acute and others convalescent; all came from the United States, Italy and Spain. The cDNA or gDNA used as material had been derived from T cells, B-cell-depleted T cells, or PBMCs.

J was trimmed by 5 bases and V by 6 bases; bases with no gene match: 10. CDR3 length equals 16 residues. Germline V gene data show CDR1 as ENHRY and CDR2 as SYGVKD. This clone was detected a few times. As processed by the authors: Researchers report that nucleated cell counts were estimated from reference gene primer amplification. The assay was immunoSEQ multiplex PCR, and TCRdb's table has in-frame clones only and misses some. For V, J and clone size, that table is used; D and trimming come from the DNA. The sample lists fewer than 150,000 clones; more than 80% were seen once. The chain uses TRBV10-3 and TRBJ2-3; 11 positions agree with TRBD2. Sequenced input: peripheral blood. The sequence came from a woman older than 75 in a cohort sampled during active or convalescent COVID-19. The CDR3 sequence is CAISAGTSGLKDTQYF. In DNA, the CDR3 is TGTGCCATCAGCGCCGGGACTAGCGGTTTGAAAGATACGCAGTATTTT.